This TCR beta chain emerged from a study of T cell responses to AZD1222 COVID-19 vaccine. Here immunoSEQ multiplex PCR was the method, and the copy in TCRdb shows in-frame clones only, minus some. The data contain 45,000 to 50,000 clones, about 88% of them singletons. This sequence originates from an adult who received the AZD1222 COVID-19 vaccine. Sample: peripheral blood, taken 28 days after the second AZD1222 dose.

The CDR3 DNA is TGTGCCAGCAGCAGACAGGGGGCGGCGGGAAACACCATATATTTT. Protein sequence: CASSRQGAAGNTIYF. The chain couples TRBV6-5 to TRBJ1-3, with TRBD1 matching over 10 bases. CDR3 length: 15 amino acids. CDR1 MNHEY and CDR2 SVGAGI come from the germline V gene. V shed 6 bases and J 4 bases; nucleotides not matched to a gene: 6.